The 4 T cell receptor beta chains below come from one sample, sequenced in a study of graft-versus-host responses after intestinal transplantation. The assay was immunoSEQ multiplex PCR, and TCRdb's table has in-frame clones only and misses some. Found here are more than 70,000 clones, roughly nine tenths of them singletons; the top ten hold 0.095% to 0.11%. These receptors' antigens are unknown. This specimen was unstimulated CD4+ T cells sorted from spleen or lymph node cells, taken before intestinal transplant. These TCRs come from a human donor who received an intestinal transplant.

DNA for the CDR3: TGTGCCAGCCGCCCCCAGCCTAGCTCTGGAAACACCATATATTTT. Amino acids: CASRPQPSSGNTIYF. This sequence joins TRBV9 and TRBJ1-3; D is unclear. Germline V CDR1 and CDR2: SGDLS, YYNGEE. The CDR3 has 15 residues. Between the trimmed V and J ends, which lost 7 bases and 0 bases, there was a span of 14 bases.

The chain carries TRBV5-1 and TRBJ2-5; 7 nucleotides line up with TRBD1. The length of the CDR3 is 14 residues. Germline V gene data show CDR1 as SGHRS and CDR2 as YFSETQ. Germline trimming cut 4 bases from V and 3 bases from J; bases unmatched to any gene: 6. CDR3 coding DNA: TGCGCCAGCAGCCAAGGACAGGCGGAAGAGACCCAGTACTTC. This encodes CASSQGQAEETQYF.

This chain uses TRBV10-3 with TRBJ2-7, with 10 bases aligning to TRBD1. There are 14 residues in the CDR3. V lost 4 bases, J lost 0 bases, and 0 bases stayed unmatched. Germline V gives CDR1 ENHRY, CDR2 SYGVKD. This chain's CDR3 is CAISGDRGSYEQYF. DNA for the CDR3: TGTGCCATCAGTGGGGACAGGGGCTCCTACGAGCAGTACTTC.

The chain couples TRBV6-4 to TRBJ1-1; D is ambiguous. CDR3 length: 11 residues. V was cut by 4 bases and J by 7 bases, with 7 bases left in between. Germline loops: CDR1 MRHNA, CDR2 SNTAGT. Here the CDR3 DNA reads TGTGCCAGCAGTGGCATCGGTGAAGCTTTCTTT. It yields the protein CASSGIGEAFF.